The source of this T cell receptor beta chain is a study of human T cells and chemical hapten exposure. Overall study context: Patch testing placed 0.01% DPC on the upper back, with readings at 6 days.

TCRdb processed the RACE reads anew with MiXCR; each CDR3 protein has one entry. In the table there are fewer than 200,000 distinct CDR3 sequences, 20% to 25% of which are singletons. Described time point: patch test 1, 2 weeks after DPC sensitization. Described treatment: therapeutic diphenylcyclopropenone sensitization with weekly scalp DPC. Participating donors were patients with alopecia, aged 18 to 70 years, considered appropriate candidates for DPC. A word on this clonotype: Its antigen remains unidentified.

General study points: It was expanded TCRs that formed significantly more large CDR3 similarity clusters than controls did.

The source was whole blood, collected in connection with sensitization to the hapten diphenylcyclopropenone (DPC). This clonotype was obtained from a woman between 45 and 60 years old with alopecia areata. Some clones in this sample may be carry-over from other donors' samples.

The CDR3 spells CSVTRDFQETQYF. DNA of the CDR3: TGCAGCGTTACTAGGGACTTTCAAGAGACCCAGTACTTC. This chain joins TRBV29-1 and TRBJ2-5, with a possible D match to TRBD2 (6 bases). The germline V and J ends were trimmed by 5 bases and 2 bases, with 12 bases remaining between them. The CDR3 loop spans 13 amino acids. In germline, CDR1 is SQVTM, CDR2 ANQGSEA.